Included here is one T cell receptor beta chain sequence, with context. Its antigen is still unknown. Germline-derived CDR1 and CDR2 are SGHTA and FQGNSA. The CDR3 consists of 15 residues. The V segment lost 3 bases and the J segment 4 bases; nucleotides outside the gene matches: 5. This sample stems from a study of siplizumab effects on memory and regulatory T cells. The study, taken as a whole, reports: Reactions containing siplizumab showed mappable alloreactive CD4+ clones averaging 68.8% Treg-derived, versus approximately 26% in controls. Roughly 80-95% of proliferating CD4+ or CD8+ clones defied assignment to a naive or memory phenotype. The study found naive T cells seemingly more diverse than memory cells and seemingly major alloresponse contributors.

Assays examined roughly 9.2 x 10^4 TCR templates per sample. The method was immunoSEQ multiplex PCR; TCRdb's version includes in-frame clones alone and lacks a portion of them. The sample consists of approximately 94,000 clones, around 90% of them appearing once. The rearrangement links TRBV7-2 to TRBJ2-1; 8 bases map to TRBD2. What was sequenced was CD4+ T cells sorted from blood. The source of this sequence is a human donor in good health. This chain's CDR3 is CASSFVGGEYNEQFF. CDR3 in DNA: TGTGCCAGCAGCTTCGTCGGGGGGGAGTACAATGAGCAGTTCTTC. The variable domain in full, with the rest retrieved from reference TRBV7-2 and TRBJ2-1, is GAGVSQSPSNKVTEKGKDVELRCDPISGHTALYWYRQSLGQGLEFLIYFQGNSAPDKSGLPSDRFSAERTGGSVSTLTIQRTQQEDSAVYLCASSFVGGEYNEQFFGPGTRLTVL.